The 7 T cell receptor beta chains below were found in one sample sequenced in a study of technical replicates of blood from a handful of donors. Assay used: immunoSEQ multiplex PCR; TCRdb lists only in-frame clones, some missing. The table includes fewer than 100,000 clones, approximately 94% detected once. The sequencing sample was made of T cells isolated from PBMCs. The source of these receptors is a human donor in good health.

J is TRBJ2-7 and V is TRBV28; TRBD1 is a possible D gene (5 bases). CDR1 and CDR2 from the germline V gene are MDHEN and SYDVKM. The CDR3 has 13 amino acids. The V gene lost 2 bases and the J gene lost 3 bases, with 8 bases spanning the gap. For the CDR3, the DNA is TGTGCCAGCAGTTTAGCAGGGTACTACGAGCAGTACTTC. As protein: CASSLAGYYEQYF. The variable domain in full, completed from reference TRBV28 and TRBJ2-7, reads DVKVTQSSRYLVKRTGEKVFLECVQDMDHENMFWYRQDPGLGLRLIYFSYDVKMKEKGDIPEGYSVSREKKERFSLILESASTNQTSMYLCASSLAGYYEQYFGPGTRLTVT.

The rearrangement uses TRBV15 and TRBJ1-3; 8 bases align to TRBD1. The CDR3 runs 20 residues. With 2 bases clipped from V and 0 bases from J, the junction kept 15 bases outside the gene matches. Germline V CDR1 and CDR2: LNHNV, YYDKDF (reference sequence). The CDR3 DNA follows: TGTGCCACCAGCAGAAACAAGGACAGGGATTGGGCTTCCTCTGGAAACACCATATATTTT. It specifies CATSRNKDRDWASSGNTIYF.

The rearrangement links TRBV29-1 to TRBJ1-2; perhaps TRBD1 as D (5 bases). The CDR3 totals 14 residues. V lost 4 bases, J lost 4 bases, and 16 bases lay in between. Germline lookup yields CDR1 SQVTM and CDR2 ANQGSEA. CDR3 sequence reads: CSVVGGDGVYGYTF. The CDR3 DNA sequence: TGCAGCGTTGTCGGCGGGGACGGCGTCTATGGCTACACCTTC.

A note on this clone: The same CDR3 can be traced to other DNA sequences in this sample. V is TRBV5-1 and J is TRBJ1-6, with TRBD1 identical over 9 bases. CDR3 length: 15 residues. Germline CDR1 is SGHRS and CDR2 is YFSETQ. J gave up 10 bases and V 1 base, and 6 bases lay outside the gene matches. CDR3 region: CASSLSGQGRSPLHF. The CDR3, as DNA: TGCGCCAGCAGCTTGTCGGGACAGGGTAGGTCACCCCTCCACTTT.

The chain combines TRBV25-1 with TRBJ1-6, with unresolved D. Germline CDR1 and CDR2: MGHDK and SYGVNS. V was pared by 6 bases and J by 8 bases, with 14 bases between. The CDR3 is 14 residues long. CDR3 region: CASRDGGSHSPLHF. The CDR3 DNA sequence: TGTGCCAGCAGGGACGGAGGCTCTCATTCACCCCTCCACTTT.

CDR3 nucleotides: TGTGCCAGCAGCCCGAAGACAGGGGTCGGTGGCTACACCTTC. Amino acids: CASSPKTGVGGYTF. The gene calls are TRBV13 and TRBJ1-2; TRBD1 aligns across 8 bases. This CDR3 region has 14 residues. J was trimmed by 7 bases and V by 5 bases; bases with no gene match: 9. The germline CDR1 and CDR2 sequences are PRHDT and FYEKMQ (reference sequence).

V gene TRBV10-3 combines with J gene TRBJ2-1; 10 bases map to TRBD2. The CDR3 loop spans 16 amino acids. V trimming: 5 bases; J trimming: 5 bases; junction bases outside the gene matches: 9. Germline lookup yields CDR1 ENHRY and CDR2 SYGVKD. The CDR3 here is CAISHVGTSAHNEQFF. In DNA, the CDR3 is TGTGCCATCAGTCACGTCGGGACTAGCGCCCACAATGAGCAGTTCTTC.